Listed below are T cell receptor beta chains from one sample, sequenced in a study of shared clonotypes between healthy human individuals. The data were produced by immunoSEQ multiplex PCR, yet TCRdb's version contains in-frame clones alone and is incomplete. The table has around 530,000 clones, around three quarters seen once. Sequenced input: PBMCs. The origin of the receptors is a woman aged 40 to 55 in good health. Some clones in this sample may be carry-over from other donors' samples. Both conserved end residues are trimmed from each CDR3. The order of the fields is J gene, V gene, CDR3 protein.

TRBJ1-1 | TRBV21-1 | ASSPRGTVVEAF
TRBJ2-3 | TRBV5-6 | ASSFTTSTDTQY
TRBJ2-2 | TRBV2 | ASSEGSLRTGELF
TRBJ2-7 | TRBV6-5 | ASNQGPYSYEQY
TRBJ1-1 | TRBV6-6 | ASSYSHEPNTEAF
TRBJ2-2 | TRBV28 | GSGREDTGELF
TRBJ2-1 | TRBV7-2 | ASSLVRTDQEQF
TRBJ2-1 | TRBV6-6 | ASSYGTPLANEQF
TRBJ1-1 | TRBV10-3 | AITLDRNTEAF
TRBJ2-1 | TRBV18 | ASSPRESEQF
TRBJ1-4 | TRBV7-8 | ASSDTAAQNEKLF
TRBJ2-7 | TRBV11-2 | ASSLGTSRHEQY
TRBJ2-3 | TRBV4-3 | ASSQVRGHTQY
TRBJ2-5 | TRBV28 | TSGSGTETQY
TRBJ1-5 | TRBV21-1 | ASSTNGGQTRNQPQH
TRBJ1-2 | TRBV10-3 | AIGQGIEYGYT
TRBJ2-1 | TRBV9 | ASNASTVPNEQF
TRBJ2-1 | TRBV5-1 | ASTPGTYGANEQF
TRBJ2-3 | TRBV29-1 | SVVRLAEDTQY
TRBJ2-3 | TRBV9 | ASSPGRDTQY
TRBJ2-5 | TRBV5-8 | ASSLGHLETQY
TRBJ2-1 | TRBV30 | AWSRGTVNNEQF
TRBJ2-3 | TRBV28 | ASSPPEVPDTQY
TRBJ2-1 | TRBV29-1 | SVEDRELWREGHYNEQF
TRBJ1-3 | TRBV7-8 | ASSLNVGISANTIY
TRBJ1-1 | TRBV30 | AWRAGGRGTSEAF
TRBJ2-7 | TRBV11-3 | ASSPTGTGAYEQY
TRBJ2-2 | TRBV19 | ASSIGQGSGGELF
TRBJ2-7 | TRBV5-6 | ASSLQPGTAYEQY
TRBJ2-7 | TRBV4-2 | ASSQGASGAWEQY
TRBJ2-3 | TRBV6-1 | ASSERGQNTDTQY
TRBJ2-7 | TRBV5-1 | ASSPTLTGVYEQY
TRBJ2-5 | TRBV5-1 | ASSLGLAGTNQETQY
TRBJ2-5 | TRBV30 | AWGTGSETQY
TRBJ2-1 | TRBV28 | ASSGSRGTYNEQF
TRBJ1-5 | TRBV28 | ASSPTGGRRNQPQH
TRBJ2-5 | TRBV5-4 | ASSSRTAETQY
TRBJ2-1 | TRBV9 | ASSAIGTVHSYNEQF
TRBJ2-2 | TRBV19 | ASRGTTMGGELF
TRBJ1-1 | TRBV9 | ASSPASNTEAF
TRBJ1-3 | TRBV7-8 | ASSSVSGGSGNTIY
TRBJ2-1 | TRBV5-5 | ASSLRGVVEQF
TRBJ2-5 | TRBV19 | ASRLSGGAEETQY
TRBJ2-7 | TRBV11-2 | ATTVGGRAYEQY
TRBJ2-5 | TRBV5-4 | ASSLIGLANQETQY
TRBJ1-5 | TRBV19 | ASSPGRRQPQH
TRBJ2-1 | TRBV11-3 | ASSLDPGTTSEQF
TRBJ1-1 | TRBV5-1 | ASSPQDMAEAF
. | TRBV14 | ASSQGSGGFYEQY
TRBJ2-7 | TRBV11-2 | ASSSIPSYEQY
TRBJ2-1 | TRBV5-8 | ASSIISSYNEQF